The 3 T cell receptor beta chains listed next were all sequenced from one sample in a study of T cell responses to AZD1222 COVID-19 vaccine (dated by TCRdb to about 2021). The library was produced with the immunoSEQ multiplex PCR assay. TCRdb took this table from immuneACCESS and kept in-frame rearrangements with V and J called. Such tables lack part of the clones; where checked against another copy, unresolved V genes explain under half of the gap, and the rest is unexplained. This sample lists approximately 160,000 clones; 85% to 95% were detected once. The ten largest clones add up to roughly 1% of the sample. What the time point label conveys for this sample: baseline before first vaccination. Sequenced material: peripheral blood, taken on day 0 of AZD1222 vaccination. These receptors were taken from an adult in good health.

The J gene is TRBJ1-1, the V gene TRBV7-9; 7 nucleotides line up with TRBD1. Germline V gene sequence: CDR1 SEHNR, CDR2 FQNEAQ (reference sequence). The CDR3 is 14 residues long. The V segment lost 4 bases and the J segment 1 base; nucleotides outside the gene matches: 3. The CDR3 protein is CASSWSGGNTEAFF. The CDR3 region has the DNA TGTGCCAGCAGCTGGTCAGGGGGGAACACTGAAGCTTTCTTT. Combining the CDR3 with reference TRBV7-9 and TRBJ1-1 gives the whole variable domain DTGVSQNPRHKITKRGQNVTFRCDPISEHNRLYWYRQTLGQGPEFLTYFQNEAQLEKSRLLSDRFSAERPKGSFSTLEIQRTEQGDSAMYLCASSWSGGNTEAFFGQGTRLTVV.

The CDR3 DNA is TGTGCCAGCAGCGTGGGACAGGGAAGGCCCTACGAGCAGTACTTC. As protein: CASSVGQGRPYEQYF. The rearrangement joins TRBV7-2 to TRBJ2-7; 9 nucleotides match TRBD1. Germline-derived CDR1 and CDR2 are SGHTA and FQGNSA. J was trimmed by 2 bases and V by 5 bases; bases with no gene match: 7. CDR3 length: 15 amino acids.

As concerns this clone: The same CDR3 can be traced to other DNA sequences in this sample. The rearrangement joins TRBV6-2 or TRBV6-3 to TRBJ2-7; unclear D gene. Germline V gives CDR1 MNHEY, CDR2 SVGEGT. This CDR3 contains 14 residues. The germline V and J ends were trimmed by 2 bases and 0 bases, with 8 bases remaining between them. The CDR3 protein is CASSYRSSSYEQYF. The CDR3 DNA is TGTGCCAGCAGTTACCGATCGAGCTCCTACGAGCAGTACTTC.